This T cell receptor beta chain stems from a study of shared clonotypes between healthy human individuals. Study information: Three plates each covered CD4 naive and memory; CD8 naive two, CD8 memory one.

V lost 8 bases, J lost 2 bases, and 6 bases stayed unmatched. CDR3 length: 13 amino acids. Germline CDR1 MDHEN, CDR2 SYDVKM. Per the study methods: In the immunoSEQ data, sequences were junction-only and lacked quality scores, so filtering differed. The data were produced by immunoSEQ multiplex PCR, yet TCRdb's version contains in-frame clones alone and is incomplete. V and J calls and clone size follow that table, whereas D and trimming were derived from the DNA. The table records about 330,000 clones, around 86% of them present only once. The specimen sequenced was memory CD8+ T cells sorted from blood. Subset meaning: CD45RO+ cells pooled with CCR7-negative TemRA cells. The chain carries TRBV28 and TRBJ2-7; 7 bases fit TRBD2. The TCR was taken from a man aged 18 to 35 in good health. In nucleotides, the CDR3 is TGTGCCAGCGGAAGCGGGGTCCCCTACGAGCAGTACTTC. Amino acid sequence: CASGSGVPYEQYF.